The sequence of this TCR beta chain was determined in a study of cytomegalovirus exposure and HLA in healthy donors. This clone turned up a few times. Its antigen is undetermined. The CDR3 sequence is 14 residues long. CDR1 and CDR2 (germline): WSHSY, SAAADI. V was shortened by 6 bases and J by 3 bases, with 14 bases between the two germline ends. Study-level findings and limits: Presence/absence analysis assumed near-uniform sequencing depth across donors. The HLA-A and HLA-B alleles of most subjects were reportedly predicted accurately from TCR beta sequences.

The study ran its PCR with 60 Vbeta and 13 Jbeta primers. The method was immunoSEQ multiplex PCR; TCRdb's version includes in-frame clones alone and lacks a portion of them. The sample lists 90,000 to 100,000 clones; around 73% were seen once. This rearrangement joins TRBV10-2 to TRBJ1-2; D is perhaps TRBD1 (6 bases). This clonotype was obtained from a female donor in good health and CMV-seronegative. Sample: PBMCs. CDR3 bases: TGCGCCAGCAGATCAACAGGGTCGGACTATGGCTACACCTTC. It is translated as CASRSTGSDYGYTF.